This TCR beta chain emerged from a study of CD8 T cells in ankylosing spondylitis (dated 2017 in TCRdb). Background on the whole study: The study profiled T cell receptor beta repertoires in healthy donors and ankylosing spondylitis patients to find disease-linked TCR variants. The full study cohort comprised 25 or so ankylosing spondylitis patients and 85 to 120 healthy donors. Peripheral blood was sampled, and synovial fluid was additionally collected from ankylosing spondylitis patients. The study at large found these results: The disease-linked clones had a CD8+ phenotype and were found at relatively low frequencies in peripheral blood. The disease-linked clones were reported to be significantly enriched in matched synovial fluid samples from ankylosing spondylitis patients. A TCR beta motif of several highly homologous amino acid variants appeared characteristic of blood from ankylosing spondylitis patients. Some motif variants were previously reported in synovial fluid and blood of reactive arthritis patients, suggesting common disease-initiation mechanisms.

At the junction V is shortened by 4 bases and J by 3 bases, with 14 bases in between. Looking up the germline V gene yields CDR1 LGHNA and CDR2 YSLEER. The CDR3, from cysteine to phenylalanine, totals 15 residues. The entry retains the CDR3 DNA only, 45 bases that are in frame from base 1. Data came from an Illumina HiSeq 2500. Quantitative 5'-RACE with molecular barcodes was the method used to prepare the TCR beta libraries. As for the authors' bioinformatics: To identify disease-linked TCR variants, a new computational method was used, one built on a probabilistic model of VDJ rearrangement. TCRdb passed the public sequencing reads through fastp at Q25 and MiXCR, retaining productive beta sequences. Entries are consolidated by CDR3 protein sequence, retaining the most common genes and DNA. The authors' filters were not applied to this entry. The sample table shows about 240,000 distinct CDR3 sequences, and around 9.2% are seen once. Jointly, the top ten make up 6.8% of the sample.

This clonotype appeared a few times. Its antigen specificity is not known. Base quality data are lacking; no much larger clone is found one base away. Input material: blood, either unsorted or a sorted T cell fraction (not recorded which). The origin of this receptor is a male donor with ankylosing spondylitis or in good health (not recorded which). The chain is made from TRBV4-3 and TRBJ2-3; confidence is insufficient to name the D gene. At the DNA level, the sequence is TGCGCCAGCAGCCCCTCGGACCGGCGGACAGATACGCAGTATTTT. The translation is CASSPSDRRTDTQYF.